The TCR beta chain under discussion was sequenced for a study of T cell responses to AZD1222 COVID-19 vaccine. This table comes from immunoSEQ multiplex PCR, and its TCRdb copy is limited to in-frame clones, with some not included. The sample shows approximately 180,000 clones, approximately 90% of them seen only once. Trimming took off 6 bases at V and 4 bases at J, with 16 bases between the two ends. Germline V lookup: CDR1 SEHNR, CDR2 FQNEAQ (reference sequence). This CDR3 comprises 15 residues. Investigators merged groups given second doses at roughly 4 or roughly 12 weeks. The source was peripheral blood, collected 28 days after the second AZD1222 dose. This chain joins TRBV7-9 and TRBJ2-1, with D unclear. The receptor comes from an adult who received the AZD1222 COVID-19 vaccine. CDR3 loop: CASRPGAAQYNEQFF. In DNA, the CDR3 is TGTGCCAGCAGACCTGGTGCAGCGCAATACAATGAGCAGTTCTTC.